This TCR beta chain was identified during a study of cytotoxic CD8 clonotypes in ibrutinib-treated CLL. Study-level points and caveats: Under therapy, public clonotypes either contracted or stayed stable, and they were uncommon.

Trimming at V came to 4 bases and at J to 4 bases, leaving 8 bases not matched to a gene. Germline V gene sequence: CDR1 SGHRS, CDR2 YFSETQ. The CDR3 is made up of 14 amino acids. The method was immunoSEQ multiplex PCR; TCRdb's version includes in-frame clones alone and lacks a portion of them. The data hold approximately 320,000 clones, with approximately 67% observed a single time. A note on this clone: Its antigen remains unknown.

The clonotype was recovered from a human donor with chronic lymphocytic leukemia. The specimen comprised PBMCs, sampled after 36 months of ibrutinib treatment. The chain recombines TRBV5-1 with TRBJ2-7; 7 bases are shared with TRBD1. CDR3 protein: CASSPIAGGYEQYF. The CDR3 nucleotides are TGCGCCAGCAGCCCGATTGCAGGGGGATACGAGCAGTACTTC.